This T cell receptor (beta chain) appears in the sequencing data of a study of T cell changes during pregnancy in multiple sclerosis. Germline-derived CDR1 and CDR2 are SGHVS and FQNEAQ. V was cut by 6 bases and J by 3 bases, with 14 bases left in between. The CDR3 runs 14 residues. Libraries were prepared by immunoSEQ multiplex PCR; TCRdb keeps only in-frame clonotypes and omits some of them. The sample lists approximately 100,000 clones, less than 95% occurring once. This TCR derives from a female donor with multiple sclerosis, enrolled in a pregnancy study. Specimen: peripheral blood, collected after pregnancy. The V call is TRBV7-8, the J call TRBJ1-1; D perhaps matches TRBD1 (5 bases). The CDR3 sequence is CASRPFGADTEAFF. CDR3 bases: TGTGCCAGCAGGCCATTTGGGGCGGACACTGAAGCTTTCTTT.